The source of this T cell receptor (beta chain) is a study of T cells expressing NK-cell markers. The authors made TCR beta cDNA libraries by 5'RACE template switching. This switching added a universal primer site and UMIs. TCRdb re-called the 5' RACE reads and catalogs CDR3 proteins one per entry, DNA excluded. Here the sample table reports roughly 390,000 distinct CDR3 sequences. Germline V lookup: CDR1 SEHNR, CDR2 FQNEAQ (reference sequence). CDR3 length equals 15 residues. The receptor's source is a man aged 18 to 70 in good health. Sequenced sample: blood T cells: a sorted CD56 or NKG2C T cell subset, CD4+ or CD8+ T cells, or bulk PBMC T cells (not recorded which). This rearrangement joins TRBV7-9 to TRBJ1-3; as DNA is missing, the TRBD1 call by TCRdb cannot be tested. CDR3 amino acids: CASSPPQGSGNTIYF.